This TCR beta chain was profiled in a study of identical twins (dated by TCRdb to about 2016). Regarding the complete study: The study deep-sequenced TCR alpha and beta repertoires from monozygotic twins, unrelated adults of various ages and cord blood to test whether fetal clonotypes persist. To rule out contamination, the twin experiments were replicated at different times with different library preparation protocols.

Only healthy Caucasian donors were included. The twin cohort consisted of three pairs of female monozygotic twins, all aged roughly 18 to 30 years. Positive isolation kits from Invitrogen were used to isolate the CD4+ and CD8+ T cell populations. This clonotype was counted many times. Its antigen has not been determined. No much larger clone is present one base from it, and per-base qualities are unavailable. The research as a whole found: Abundant cord blood beta clonotypes had fewer insertions, young adult naive repertoires showed a similar but weaker trend, and memory repertoires showed no such trend. Compared with coincidental sharing between unrelated individuals, an excess of low generation-probability sequences was observed among out-of-frame TCR alpha sequences shared between twins. Zero-insertion analyses could be partly confounded by invariant T cells such as MAIT and iNKT, although diverse VJ usage argued against such confounding for most clonotypes. The excess sharing between twins in beta out-of-frame sequences was weaker because fewer shared sequences reduced the signal-to-noise ratio. Recombination models systematically underestimated out-of-frame TCR alpha sharing in monozygotic twins but agreed with sharing between unrelated individuals. Because the same donors could not be followed over many years, the conclusions depended on cross-sectional statistical analysis.

Libraries were constructed by 5' RACE. Sequencing relied on an Illumina HiSeq 2000. A universal primer binding site was introduced by template switching, and a unique molecular identifier was present in the final cDNA, enabling accurate counting of TCR cDNA molecules. Specific primers in the conserved constant-segment region were used to synthesize first-strand cDNA for TCR alpha and beta chains. To control for contamination, every cDNA library carried two barcodes: a SMART-Mk sample barcode plus Illumina barcodes. TruSeq adapter sequences, together with Illumina sample barcodes, were added in two successive PCR steps. Sequencing of the TCR alpha and beta cDNA libraries was done on the Illumina HiSeq platform using custom primers. The original methods were these. Unique molecular identifiers were extracted from raw reads with MiGEC, and CDR3 positions were determined with MiXCR. Recombination models were inferred per individual with the repgenHMM and IGoR tools using an EM algorithm. The tcR package in R was used for shared clonotype analysis, with sharing normalized by the product of cloneset sizes. To study raw recombination free of thymic and clonal selection effects, out-of-frame nonproductive sequences were analyzed. The public reads were quality trimmed at Q25 with fastp and then assembled into clones with MiXCR by TCRdb, keeping productive beta chains. Each record represents a unique CDR3 protein, reported with the most common genes and DNA among its rows. These V and J calls are TCRdb output, not the study's own analysis. This sample gives 230,000 or so distinct CDR3 sequences in total; approximately 8.3% of them show up just once. The leading ten clones occupy 3% of the sample.

This same sample was also taken into another study, of yellow fever vaccine responses in identical twins. The second paper states: According to the authors, in identical twins the way T cells responded to vaccination appeared partly convergent and partly personalized. In the study, vaccine-responding T cell clones were precisely tracked in identical twins.

The sequence came from a woman between 18 and 29 years old in good health. Specimen: CD8+ T cells sorted from blood.

The CDR3 protein: CSVEPGPGLDTYEQYF. The DNA reads TGCAGCGTTGAACCGGGCCCGGGACTCGACACCTACGAGCAGTACTTC. This sequence uses TRBV29-1 and TRBJ2-7, with TRBD2 as a weak D call on 6 bases. Its CDR3 holds 16 amino acids, cysteine through phenylalanine. Only the CDR3 portion is preserved as DNA: 48 bases, with reading frame beginning at the first base. The germline V gene provides CDR1 SQVTM and CDR2 ANQGSEA. The junction shows trimming of 2 bases on V and 2 bases on J, plus 19 bases between the germline ends.